The clone carrying this TCR beta chain was recorded a few times. This sample was included in a study of blood T cell repertoires in COVID-19. In the study's own analysis: Reference gene primers were amplified, and this amplification served to estimate nucleated cell counts. Some clones are missing from TCRdb's copy, which holds only in-frame ones; the method was immunoSEQ multiplex PCR. That table furnishes V, J and clone size, whereas the DNA furnished D and trimming. The sample holds fewer than 45,000 clones; over 65% are singletons and the top ten take 1.5% to 2%. The germline CDR1 and CDR2 sequences are SGHRS and YFSETQ. V shed 0 bases, J shed 5 bases, and the junction held 7 bases outside the gene matches. The CDR3 totals 16 residues.

Sequenced material: peripheral blood. The chain combines TRBV5-1 with TRBJ1-2; TRBD1 matches at 10 bases. This receptor was obtained from a man aged 55 to 70 with active COVID-19. The CDR3 DNA reads TGCGCCAGCAGCTTGGCCGGGACAGGGGATATATATGGCTACACCTTC. This gives the protein CASSLAGTGDIYGYTF.